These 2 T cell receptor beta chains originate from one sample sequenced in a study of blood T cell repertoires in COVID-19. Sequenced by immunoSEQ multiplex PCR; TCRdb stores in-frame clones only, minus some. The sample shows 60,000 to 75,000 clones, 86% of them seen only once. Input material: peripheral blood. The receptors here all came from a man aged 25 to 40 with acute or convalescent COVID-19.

The CDR3 coding sequence is TGTGCCAGCAGCACTTCTGGGGCCAACGTCCTGACTTTC. Translation gives CASSTSGANVLTF. V usage is TRBV5-4 and J usage is TRBJ2-6; the D is unclear. Germline V lookup: CDR1 SGHNT, CDR2 YYREEE (reference sequence). This CDR3 spans 13 amino acids. The germline V and J ends were trimmed by 4 bases and 1 base, with 3 bases remaining between them.

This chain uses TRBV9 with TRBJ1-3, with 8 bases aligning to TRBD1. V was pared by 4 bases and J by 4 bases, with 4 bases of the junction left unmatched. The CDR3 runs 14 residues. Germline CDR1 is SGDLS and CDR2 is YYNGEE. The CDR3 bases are TGTGCCAGCAGCCCCCGGACAGGGGGAAACACCATATATTTT. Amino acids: CASSPRTGGNTIYF.